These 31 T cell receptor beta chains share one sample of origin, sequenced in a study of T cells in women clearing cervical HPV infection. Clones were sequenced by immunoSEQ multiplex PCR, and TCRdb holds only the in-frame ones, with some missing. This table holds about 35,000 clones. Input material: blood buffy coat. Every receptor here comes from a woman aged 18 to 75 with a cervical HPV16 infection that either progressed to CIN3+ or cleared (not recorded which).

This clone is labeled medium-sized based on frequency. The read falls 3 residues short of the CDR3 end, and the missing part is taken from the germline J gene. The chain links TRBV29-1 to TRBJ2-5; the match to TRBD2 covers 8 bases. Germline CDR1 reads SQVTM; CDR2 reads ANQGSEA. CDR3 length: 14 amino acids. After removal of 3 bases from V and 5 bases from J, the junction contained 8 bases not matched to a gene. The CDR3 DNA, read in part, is TGCAGCGTTGATTCAGCGGGAGTTGGGGAGACC. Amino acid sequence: CSVDSAGVGET. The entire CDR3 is CSVDSAGVGETQYF.

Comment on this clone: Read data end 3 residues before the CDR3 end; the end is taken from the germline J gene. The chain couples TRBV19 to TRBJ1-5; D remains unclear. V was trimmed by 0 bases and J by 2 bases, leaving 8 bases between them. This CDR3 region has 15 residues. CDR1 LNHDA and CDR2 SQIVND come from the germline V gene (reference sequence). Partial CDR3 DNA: TGTGCCAGTAGTATAGATCTAACAGGCAATCAGCCC. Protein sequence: CASSIDLTGNQP. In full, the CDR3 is CASSIDLTGNQPQHF. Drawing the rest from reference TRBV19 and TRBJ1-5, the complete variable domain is DGGITQSPKYLFRKEGQNVTLSCEQNLNHDAMYWYRQDPGQGLRLIYYSQIVNDFQKGDIAEGYSVSREKKESFPLTVTSAQKNPTAFYLCASSIDLTGNQPQHFGDGTRLSIL.

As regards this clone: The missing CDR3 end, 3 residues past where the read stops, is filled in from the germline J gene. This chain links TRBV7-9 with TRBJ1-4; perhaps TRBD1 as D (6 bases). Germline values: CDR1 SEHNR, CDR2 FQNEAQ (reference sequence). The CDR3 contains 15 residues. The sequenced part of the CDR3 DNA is TGTGCCAGCAGCTTACTGGACAGCTATAATTCACCA. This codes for CASSLLDSYNSP. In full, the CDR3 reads CASSLLDSYNSPLFF.

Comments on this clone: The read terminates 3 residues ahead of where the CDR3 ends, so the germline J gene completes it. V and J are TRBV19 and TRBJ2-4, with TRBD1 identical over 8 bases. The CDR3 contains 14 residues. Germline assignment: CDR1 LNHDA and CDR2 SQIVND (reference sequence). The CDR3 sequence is CASSTDRTGQGQYF. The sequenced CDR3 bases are TGTGCCAGTAGTACCGATCGGACAGGGCAAGGT. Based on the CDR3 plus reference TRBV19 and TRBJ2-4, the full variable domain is DGGITQSPKYLFRKEGQNVTLSCEQNLNHDAMYWYRQDPGQGLRLIYYSQIVNDFQKGDIAEGYSVSREKKESFPLTVTSAQKNPTAFYLCASSTDRTGQGQYFGAGTRLSVL.

CDR3 DNA, as far as it was read: TGCGCCAGCAGCTTGGAGGCTAGGGGGTACGAG. Its protein product is CASSLEARGYE. The full CDR3 protein is CASSLEARGYEQYF. The rearrangement links TRBV5-1 to TRBJ2-7, with D tentatively TRBD1 (6 bases). With the read ending 3 residues before the CDR3 end, the germline J gene is used to fill in that end. The CDR3 extends over 14 amino acids. Trimming cost V 0 bases and J 4 bases, with 11 bases left between them. The germline CDR1 and CDR2 sequences are SGHRS and YFSETQ.

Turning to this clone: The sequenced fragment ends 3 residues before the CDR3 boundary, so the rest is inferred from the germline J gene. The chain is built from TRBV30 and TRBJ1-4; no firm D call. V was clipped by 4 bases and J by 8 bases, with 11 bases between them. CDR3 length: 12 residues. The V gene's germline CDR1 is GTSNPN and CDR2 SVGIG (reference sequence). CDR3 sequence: CAWTSEAEKLFF. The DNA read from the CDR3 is TGTGCCTGGACTAGCGAGGCGGAAAAA.

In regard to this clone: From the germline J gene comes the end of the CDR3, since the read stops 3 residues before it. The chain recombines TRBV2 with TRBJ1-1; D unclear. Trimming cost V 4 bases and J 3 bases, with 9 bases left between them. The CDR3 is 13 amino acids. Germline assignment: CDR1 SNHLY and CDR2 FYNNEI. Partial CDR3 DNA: TGTGCCAGCAGTGTTACGAGGGACACTGAA. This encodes CASSVTRDTE. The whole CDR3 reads CASSVTRDTEAFF.

The CDR3 spells CASSIGVGETGRSQPQHF. CDR3 DNA, as far as it was read: TGTGCCAGTAGTATCGGAGTTGGGGAGACAGGGAGGTCCCAGCCC. The chain recombines TRBV19 with TRBJ1-5; 7 bases match TRBD1. The read finishes 3 residues shy of the CDR3 end, and the germline J gene is used to complete it. This CDR3 has 18 residues. The ends lost 3 bases at V and 7 bases at J; junction bases unmatched: 18. Per the germline V gene, CDR1 is LNHDA and CDR2 is SQIVND (reference sequence).

The CDR3 bases that were read are TGCGCCAGCAGCCTCGGACTAGCAACTCGCTATGAG. Protein sequence: CASSLGLATRYE. From start to end, the CDR3 is CASSLGLATRYEQFF. V usage is TRBV5-1 and J usage is TRBJ2-1, with TRBD2 matching over 8 bases. The sequenced fragment ends 3 residues before the CDR3 boundary, so the rest is inferred from the germline J gene. With 4 bases clipped from V and 8 bases from J, the junction kept 11 bases outside the gene matches. Germline V gene lookup returns CDR1 SGHRS and CDR2 YFSETQ. CDR3 length equals 15 residues.

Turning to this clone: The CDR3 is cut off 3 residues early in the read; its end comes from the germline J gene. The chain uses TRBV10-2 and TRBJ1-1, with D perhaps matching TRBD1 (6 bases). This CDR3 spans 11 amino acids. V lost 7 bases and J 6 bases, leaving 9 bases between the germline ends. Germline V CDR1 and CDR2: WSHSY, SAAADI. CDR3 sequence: CASTEGAEAFF. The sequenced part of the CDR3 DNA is TGCGCCAGCACCGAGGGGGCTGAA.

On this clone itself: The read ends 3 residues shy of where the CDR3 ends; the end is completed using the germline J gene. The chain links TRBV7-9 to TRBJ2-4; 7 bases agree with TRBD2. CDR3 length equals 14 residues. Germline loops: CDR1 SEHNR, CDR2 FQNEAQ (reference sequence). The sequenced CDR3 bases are TGTGCCAGCAGCCGCCCCGAGAGGTCGGGGGGT. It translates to CASSRPERSGG. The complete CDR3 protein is CASSRPERSGGQYF.

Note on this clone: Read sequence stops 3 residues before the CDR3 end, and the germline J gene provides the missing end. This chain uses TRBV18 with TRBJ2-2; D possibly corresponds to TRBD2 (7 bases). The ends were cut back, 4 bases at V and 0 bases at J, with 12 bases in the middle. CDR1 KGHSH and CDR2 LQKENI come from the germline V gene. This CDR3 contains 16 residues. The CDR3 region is CASSRQGRANTGELFF. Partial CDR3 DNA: TGTGCCAGCTCACGGCAGGGGAGGGCGAACACCGGGGAG.

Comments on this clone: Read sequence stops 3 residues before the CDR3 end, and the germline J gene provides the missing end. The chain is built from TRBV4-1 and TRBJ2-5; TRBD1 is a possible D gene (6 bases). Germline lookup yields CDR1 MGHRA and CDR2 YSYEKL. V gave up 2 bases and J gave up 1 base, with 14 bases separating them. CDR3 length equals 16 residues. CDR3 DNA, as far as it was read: TGCGCCAGCAGCCAAAACCTGAGGACAGCCCAAGAGACC. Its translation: CASSQNLRTAQET. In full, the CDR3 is CASSQNLRTAQETQYF.

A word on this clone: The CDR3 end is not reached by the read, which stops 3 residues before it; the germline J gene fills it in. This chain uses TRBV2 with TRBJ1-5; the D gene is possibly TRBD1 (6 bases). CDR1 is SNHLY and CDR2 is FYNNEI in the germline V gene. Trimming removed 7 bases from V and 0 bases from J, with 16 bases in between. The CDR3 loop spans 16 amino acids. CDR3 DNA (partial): TGTGCCAGCAACGGGGACACCCCGTATAGCAATCAGCCC. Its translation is CASNGDTPYSNQP. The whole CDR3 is CASNGDTPYSNQPQHF.

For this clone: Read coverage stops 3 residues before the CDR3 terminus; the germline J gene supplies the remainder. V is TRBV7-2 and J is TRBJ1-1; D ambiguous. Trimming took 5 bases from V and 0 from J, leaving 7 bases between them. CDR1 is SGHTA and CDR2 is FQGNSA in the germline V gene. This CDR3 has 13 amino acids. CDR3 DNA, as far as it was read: TGTGCCAGCAGCATAGACATGAACACTGAA. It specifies CASSIDMNTE. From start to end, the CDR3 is CASSIDMNTEAFF.

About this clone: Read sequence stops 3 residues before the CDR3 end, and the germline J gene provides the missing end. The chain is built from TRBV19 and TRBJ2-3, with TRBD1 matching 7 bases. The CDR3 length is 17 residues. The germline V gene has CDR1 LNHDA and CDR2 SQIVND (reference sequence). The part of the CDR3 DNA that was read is TGTGCCAGTAGTATGACGAACAGGGGTGGGGGCAATCAGCCG. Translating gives CASSMTNRGGGNQP. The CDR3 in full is CASSMTNRGGGNQPQYF.

The CDR3 region is CASSLSQREETQYF. The DNA read from the CDR3 is TGTGCCAGCAGCCTTTCACAACGGGAAGAGACC. The chain links TRBV5-4 to TRBJ2-5; D call uncertain. The CDR3 end lies 3 residues beyond the end of the read and is filled in from the germline J gene. The CDR3 contains 14 residues. Germline V gene sequence: CDR1 SGHNT, CDR2 YYREEE (reference sequence). V dropped 4 bases and J dropped 3 bases, with 13 bases sitting between them.

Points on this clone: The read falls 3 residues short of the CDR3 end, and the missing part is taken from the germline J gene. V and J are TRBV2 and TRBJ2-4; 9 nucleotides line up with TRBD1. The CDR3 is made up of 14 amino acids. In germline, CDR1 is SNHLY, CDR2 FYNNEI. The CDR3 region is CATRQGDATLGQYF. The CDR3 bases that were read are TGTGCCACCAGACAGGGGGACGCAACCCTGGGT. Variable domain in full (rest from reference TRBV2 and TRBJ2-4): EPEVTQTPSHQVTQMGQEVILRCVPISNHLYFYWYRQILGQKVEFLVSFYNNEISEKSEIFDDQFSVERPDGSNFTLKIRSTKLEDSAMYFCATRQGDATLGQYFGAGTRLSVL.

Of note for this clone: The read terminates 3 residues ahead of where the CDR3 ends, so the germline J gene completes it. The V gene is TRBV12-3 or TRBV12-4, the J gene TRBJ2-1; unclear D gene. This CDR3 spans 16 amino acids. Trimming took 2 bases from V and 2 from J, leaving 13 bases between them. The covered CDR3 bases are TGTGCCAGCAGTTTAAACCCCCAACTACCCTACAATGAG. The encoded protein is CASSLNPQLPYNE. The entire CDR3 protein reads CASSLNPQLPYNEQFF.

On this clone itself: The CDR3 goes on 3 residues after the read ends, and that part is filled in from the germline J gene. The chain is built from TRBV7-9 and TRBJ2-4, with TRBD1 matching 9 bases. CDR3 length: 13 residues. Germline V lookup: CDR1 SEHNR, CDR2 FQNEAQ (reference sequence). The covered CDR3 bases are TGTGCCAGCACCTCACAGGGGGCTGGTGGT. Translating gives CASTSQGAGG. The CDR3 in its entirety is CASTSQGAGGQYF.

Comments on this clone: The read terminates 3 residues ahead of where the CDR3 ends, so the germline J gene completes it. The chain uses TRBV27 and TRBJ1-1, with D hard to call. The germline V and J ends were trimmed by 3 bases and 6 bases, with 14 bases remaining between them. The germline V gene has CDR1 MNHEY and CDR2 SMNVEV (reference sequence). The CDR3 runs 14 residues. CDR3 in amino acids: CASSFYGSSAEAFF. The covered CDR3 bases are TGTGCCAGCAGTTTCTACGGATCGAGCGCTGAA.

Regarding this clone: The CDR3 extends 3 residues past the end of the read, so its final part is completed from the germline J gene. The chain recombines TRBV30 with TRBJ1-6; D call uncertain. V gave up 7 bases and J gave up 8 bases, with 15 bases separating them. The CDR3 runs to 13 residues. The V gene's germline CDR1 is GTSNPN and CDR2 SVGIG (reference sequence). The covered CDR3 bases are TGTGCCTACGGCGAAGGGTTTGATTCACCC. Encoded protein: CAYGEGFDSP. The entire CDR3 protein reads CAYGEGFDSPLHF. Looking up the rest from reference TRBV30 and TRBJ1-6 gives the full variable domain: SQTIHQWPATLVQPVGSPLSLECTVEGTSNPNLYWYRQAAGRGLQLLFYSVGIGQISSEVPQNLSASRPQDRQFILSSKKLLLSDSGFYLCAYGEGFDSPLHFGNGTRLTVT.

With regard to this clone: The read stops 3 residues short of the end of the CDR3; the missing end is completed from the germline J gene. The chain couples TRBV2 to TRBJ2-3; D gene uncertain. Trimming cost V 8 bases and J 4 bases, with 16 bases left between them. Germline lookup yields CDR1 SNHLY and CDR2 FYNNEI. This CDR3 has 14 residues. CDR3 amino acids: CASGPRAVADTQYF. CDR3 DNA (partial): TGTGCCAGCGGGCCTCGCGCCGTTGCAGATACG.

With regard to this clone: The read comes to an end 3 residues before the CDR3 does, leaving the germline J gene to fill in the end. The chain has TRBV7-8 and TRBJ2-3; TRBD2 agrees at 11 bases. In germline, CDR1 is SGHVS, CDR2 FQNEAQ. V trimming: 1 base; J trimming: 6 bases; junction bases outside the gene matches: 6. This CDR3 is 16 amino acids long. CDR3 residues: CASSLVASGGLDTQYF. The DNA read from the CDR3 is TGTGCCAGCAGCTTAGTTGCTAGCGGGGGGCTGGATACG.

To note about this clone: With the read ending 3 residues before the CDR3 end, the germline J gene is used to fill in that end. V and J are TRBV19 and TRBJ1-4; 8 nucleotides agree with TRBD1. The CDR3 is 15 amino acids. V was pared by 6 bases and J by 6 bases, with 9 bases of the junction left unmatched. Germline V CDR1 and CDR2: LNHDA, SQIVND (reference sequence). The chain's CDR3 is CASSLRTGFDEKLFF. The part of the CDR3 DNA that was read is TGTGCCAGTAGCCTCCGGACAGGGTTCGATGAAAAA. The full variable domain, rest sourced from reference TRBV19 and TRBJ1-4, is DGGITQSPKYLFRKEGQNVTLSCEQNLNHDAMYWYRQDPGQGLRLIYYSQIVNDFQKGDIAEGYSVSREKKESFPLTVTSAQKNPTAFYLCASSLRTGFDEKLFFGSGTQLSVL.

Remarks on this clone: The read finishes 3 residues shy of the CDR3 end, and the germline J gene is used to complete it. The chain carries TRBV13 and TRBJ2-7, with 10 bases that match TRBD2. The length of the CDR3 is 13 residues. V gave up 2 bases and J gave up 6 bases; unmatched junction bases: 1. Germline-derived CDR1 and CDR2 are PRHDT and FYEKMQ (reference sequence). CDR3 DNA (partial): TGTGCCAGCAGCTTACTAGCGGGAGTCGAG. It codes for CASSLLAGVE. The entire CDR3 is CASSLLAGVEQYF. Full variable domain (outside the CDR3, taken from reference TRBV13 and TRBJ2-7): AAGVIQSPRHLIKEKRETATLKCYPIPRHDTVYWYQQGPGQDPQFLISFYEKMQSDKGSIPDRFSAQQFSDYHSELNMSSLELGDSALYFCASSLLAGVEQYFGPGTRLTVT.

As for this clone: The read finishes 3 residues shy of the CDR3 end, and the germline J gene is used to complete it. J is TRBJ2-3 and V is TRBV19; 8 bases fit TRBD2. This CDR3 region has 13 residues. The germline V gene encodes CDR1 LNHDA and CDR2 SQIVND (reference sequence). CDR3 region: CASVGLAYETQYF. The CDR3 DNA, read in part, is TGTGCCAGTGTCGGACTAGCTTATGAGACG.

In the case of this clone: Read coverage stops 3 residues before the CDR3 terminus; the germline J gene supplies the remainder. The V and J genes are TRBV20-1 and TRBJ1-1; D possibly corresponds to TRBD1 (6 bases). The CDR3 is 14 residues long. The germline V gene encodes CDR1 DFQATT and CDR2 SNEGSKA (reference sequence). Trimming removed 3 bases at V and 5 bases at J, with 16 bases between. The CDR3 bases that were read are TGCAGTGCTAGTGACGGAGGGGGGGGTACTGAA. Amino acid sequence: CSASDGGGGTE. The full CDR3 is CSASDGGGGTEAFF.

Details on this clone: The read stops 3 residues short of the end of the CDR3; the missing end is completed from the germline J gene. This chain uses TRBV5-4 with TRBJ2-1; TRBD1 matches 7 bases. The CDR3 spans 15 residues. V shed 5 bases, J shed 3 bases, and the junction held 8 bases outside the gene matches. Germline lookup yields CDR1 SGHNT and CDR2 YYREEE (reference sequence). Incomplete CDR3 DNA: TGTGCCAGCAGTTACAGGGGCTCGGGCTACAATGAG. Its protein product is CASSYRGSGYNE. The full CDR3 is CASSYRGSGYNEQFF.

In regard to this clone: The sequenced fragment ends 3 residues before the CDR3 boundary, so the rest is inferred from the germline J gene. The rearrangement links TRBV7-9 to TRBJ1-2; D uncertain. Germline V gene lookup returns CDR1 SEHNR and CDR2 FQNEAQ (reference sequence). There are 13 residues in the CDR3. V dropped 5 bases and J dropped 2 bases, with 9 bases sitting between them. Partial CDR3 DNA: TGTGCCAGCAGCCCCCAGGAGAACTATGGC. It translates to CASSPQENYG. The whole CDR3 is CASSPQENYGYTF.

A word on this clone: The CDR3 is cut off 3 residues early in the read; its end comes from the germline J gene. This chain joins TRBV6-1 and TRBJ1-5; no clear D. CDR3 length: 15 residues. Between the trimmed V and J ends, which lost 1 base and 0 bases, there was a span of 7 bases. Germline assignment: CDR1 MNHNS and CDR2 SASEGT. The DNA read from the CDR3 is TGTGCCAGCAGTGAAGGCGGATATAGCAATCAGCCC. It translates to CASSEGGYSNQP. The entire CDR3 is CASSEGGYSNQPQHF.